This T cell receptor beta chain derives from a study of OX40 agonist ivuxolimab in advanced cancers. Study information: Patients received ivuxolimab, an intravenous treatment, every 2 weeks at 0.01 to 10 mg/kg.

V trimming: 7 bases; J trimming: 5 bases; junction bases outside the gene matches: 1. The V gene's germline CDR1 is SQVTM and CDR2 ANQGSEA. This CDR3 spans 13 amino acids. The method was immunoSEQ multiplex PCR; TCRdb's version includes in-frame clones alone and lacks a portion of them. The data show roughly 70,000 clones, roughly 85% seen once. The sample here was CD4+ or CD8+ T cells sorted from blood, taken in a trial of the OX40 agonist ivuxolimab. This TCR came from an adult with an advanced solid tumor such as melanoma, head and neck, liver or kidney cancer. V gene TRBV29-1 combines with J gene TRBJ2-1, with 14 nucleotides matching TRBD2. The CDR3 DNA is TGCAGCGCGACTAGCGGGGGGGACAATGAGCAGTTCTTC. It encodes CSATSGGDNEQFF.